This T cell receptor (beta chain) was observed in a study of blood T cell repertoires in COVID-19. For the study at large: In each case, the material was cDNA or gDNA derived from T cells, B-cell-depleted T cells, or PBMCs.

With 3 bases removed from V and 5 bases from J, the gap between germline ends came to 13 bases. The CDR3 has 14 residues. Germline assignment: CDR1 LGHDT and CDR2 YNNKEL (reference sequence). The authors' processing: Counts of nucleated cells, estimated from reference gene primer amplification, were obtained. Generated by immunoSEQ multiplex PCR, the TCRdb table keeps only in-frame clones and is missing some. D and trimming come from the DNA, and the V and J calls and clone size come from that table. The sample holds about 180,000 clones; roughly 80% are singletons and the top ten take approximately 7%. This clone was found a few times.

This TCR derives from a human donor in a cohort sampled during active COVID-19. Sequenced material: peripheral blood. The rearrangement uses TRBV3-1 (or the pseudogene TRBV3-2) and TRBJ1-2; TRBD1 is a possible D gene (6 bases). CDR3 nucleotides: TGTGCCAGCAGCCAGGGGGCCATGGAGTATGGCTACACCTTC. It specifies CASSQGAMEYGYTF.